This T cell receptor beta chain was obtained from a study of regulatory T cells in long-lasting Graves disease. About the research overall: Over-5-year antithyroid drug use with positive TSH receptor antibodies defined persistent Graves' disease in the study.

Time point here: persistent/refractory GD, antithyroid drugs over 5 years with positive TRAb. The TCR library used RNA extracted from PBMCs. This CDR3 has 14 amino acids. Between the trimmed V and J ends, which lost 7 bases and 5 bases, there was a span of 18 bases. Germline V CDR1 and CDR2: SGHRS, YFSETQ. Notes on the study in general: Persistent disease showed a preference for TRBV28, TRBJ1-2 and TRBJ2-5.

Notes on this clonotype: Antigen unknown.

Assembly of TCR beta libraries relied on iRepertoire HTBI primers together with Arm-PCR of CDR3 regions. TCRdb reprocessed the multiplex PCR reads with MiXCR, giving one entry per CDR3 protein. The table includes 400,000 to 600,000 distinct CDR3 sequences, roughly a fifth detected once. This chain connects TRBV5-1 to TRBJ1-1; perhaps TRBD1 as D (6 bases). This clonotype originated in a female donor with Graves disease. The sample was peripheral blood mononuclear cells (PBMCs), taken when the disease was refractory, from a patient treated with antithyroid drugs. The CDR3 reads CASRLSPGATEAFF. The CDR3 DNA reads as TGCGCCAGCCGACTTTCTCCGGGGGCGACTGAAGCTTTCTTT.